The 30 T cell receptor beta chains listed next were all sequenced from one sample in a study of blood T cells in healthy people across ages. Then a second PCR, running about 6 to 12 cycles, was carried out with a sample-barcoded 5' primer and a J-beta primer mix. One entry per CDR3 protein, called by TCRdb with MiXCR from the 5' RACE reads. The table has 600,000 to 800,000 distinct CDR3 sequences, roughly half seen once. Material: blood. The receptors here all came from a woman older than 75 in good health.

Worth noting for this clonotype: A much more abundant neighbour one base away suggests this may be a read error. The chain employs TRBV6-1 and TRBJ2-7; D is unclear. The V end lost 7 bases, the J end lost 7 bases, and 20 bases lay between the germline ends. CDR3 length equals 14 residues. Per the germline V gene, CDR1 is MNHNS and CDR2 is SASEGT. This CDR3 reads CASIRDPTYNEQYF. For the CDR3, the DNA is TGTGCCAGCATCAGAGATCCTACCTACAATGAGCAGTACTTC.

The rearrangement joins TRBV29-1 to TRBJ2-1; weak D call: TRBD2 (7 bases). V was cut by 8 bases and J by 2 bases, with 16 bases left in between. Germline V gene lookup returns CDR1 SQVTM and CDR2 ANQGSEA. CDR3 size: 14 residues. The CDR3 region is CSLWEGGTYNEQFF. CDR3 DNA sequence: TGCAGCCTGTGGGAGGGGGGAACCTACAATGAGCAGTTCTTC.

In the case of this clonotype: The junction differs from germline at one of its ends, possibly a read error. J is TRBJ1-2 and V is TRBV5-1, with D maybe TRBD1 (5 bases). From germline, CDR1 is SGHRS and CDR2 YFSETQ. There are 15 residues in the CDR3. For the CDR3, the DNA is TGCGCCAGCAGCCGGGGCGACGGGGCGGAATATGGCTACATCTTC. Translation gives CASSRGDGAEYGYIF.

Here the CDR3 reads CSVLFQHIGNTEAFF. The DNA for the CDR3 is TGCAGCGTTCTTTTCCAGCATATCGGAAACACTGAAGCTTTCTTT. V and J are TRBV29-1 and TRBJ1-1; D remains ambiguous. Between the trimmed V and J ends, which lost 5 bases and 2 bases, there was a span of 18 bases. The germline V gene has CDR1 SQVTM and CDR2 ANQGSEA. This CDR3 has 15 residues.

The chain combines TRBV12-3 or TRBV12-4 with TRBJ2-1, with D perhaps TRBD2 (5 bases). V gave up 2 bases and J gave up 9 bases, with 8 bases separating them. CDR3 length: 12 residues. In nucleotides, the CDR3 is TGTGCCAGCAGTTTACGGGGTCGTGAGCAGTTCTTC. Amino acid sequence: CASSLRGREQFF.

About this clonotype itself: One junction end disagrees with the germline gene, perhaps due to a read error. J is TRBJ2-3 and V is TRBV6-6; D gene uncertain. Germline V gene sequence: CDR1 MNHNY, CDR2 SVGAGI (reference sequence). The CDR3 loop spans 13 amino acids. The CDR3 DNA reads TGTACCAGCAGTGACTTCGGGACAGATACGCAGTATTTT. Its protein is CTSSDFGTDTQYF.

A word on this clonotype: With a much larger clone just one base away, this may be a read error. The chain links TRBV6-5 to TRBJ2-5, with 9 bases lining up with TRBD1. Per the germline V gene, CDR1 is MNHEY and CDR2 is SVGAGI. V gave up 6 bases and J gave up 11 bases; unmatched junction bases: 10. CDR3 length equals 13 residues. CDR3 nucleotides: TGTGCCAGCAGAAGGACAGGGGACAATGAGCAGTACTTC. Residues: CASRRTGDNEQYF.

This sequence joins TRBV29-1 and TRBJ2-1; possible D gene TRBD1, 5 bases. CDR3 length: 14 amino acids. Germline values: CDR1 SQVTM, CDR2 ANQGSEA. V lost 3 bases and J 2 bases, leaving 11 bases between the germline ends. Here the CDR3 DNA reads TGCAGCGTTGAGTCTCAGGGAACCTACAATGAGCAGTTCTTC. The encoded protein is CSVESQGTYNEQFF.

CDR3 coding DNA: TGTGCCAGCAGTTTCAGGCCCACCGGGGAGCTGTTTTTT. Translated, it gives CASSFRPTGELFF. The V call is TRBV12-3 or TRBV12-4, the J call TRBJ2-2; D not resolved. Between the trimmed V and J ends, which lost 3 bases and 4 bases, there was a span of 6 bases. This CDR3 region has 13 residues.

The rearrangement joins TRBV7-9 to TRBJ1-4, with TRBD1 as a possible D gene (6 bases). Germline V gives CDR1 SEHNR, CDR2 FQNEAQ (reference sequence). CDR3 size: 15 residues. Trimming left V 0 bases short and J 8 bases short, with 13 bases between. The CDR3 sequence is CASSLASGVREKLFF. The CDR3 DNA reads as TGTGCCAGCAGCTTAGCATCAGGGGTTCGCGAAAAACTGTTTTTT.

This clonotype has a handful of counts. CDR3 sequence reads: CASSSLSSGSYNEQYF. DNA for the CDR3: TGTGCCAGCAGCTCCCTATCTAGCGGGTCCTACAATGAGCAGTACTTC. The chain is built from TRBV7-3 and TRBJ2-1; 8 positions match TRBD2. The J call may be in error: the DNA end matches TRBJ2-7 better. The germline V gene encodes CDR1 SGHTA and CDR2 FQGTGA. The CDR3 is 16 amino acids.

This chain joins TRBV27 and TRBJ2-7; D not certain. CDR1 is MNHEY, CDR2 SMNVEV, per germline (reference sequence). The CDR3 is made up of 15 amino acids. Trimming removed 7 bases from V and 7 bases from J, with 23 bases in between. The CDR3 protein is CASTFNSELRGEQYF. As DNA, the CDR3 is TGTGCCAGCACTTTCAACAGCGAACTTCGTGGAGAGCAGTACTTC.

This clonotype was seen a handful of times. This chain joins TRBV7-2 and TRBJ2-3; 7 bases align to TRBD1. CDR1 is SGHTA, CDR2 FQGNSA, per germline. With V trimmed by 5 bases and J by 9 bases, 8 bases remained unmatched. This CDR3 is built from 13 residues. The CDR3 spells CASSVYRGRTQYF. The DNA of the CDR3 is TGTGCCAGCAGCGTATACAGGGGAAGAACGCAGTATTTT.

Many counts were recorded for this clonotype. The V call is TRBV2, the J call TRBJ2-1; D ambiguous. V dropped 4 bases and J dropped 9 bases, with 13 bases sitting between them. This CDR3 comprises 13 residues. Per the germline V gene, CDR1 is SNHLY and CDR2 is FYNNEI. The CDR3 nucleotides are TGTGCCAGCAGTGTGAGCAGGAGCCCTGAGCAGTTCTTC. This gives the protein CASSVSRSPEQFF.

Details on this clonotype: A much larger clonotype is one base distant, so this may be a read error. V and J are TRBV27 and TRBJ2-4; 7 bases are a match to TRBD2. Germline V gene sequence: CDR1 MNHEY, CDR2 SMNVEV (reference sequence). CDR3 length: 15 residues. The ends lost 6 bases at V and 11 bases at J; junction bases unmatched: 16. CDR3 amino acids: CASRPASGVNTVQYF. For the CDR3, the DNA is TGTGCCAGCAGACCAGCTAGCGGCGTCAACACCGTTCAGTACTTC.

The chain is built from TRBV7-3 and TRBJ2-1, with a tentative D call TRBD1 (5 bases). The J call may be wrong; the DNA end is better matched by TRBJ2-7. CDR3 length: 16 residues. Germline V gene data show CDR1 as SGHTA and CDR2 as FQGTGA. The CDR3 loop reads CASSPRTRSSYNEQYF. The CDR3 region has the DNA TGTGCCAGCAGCCCTCGGACAAGGAGCTCCTACAATGAGCAGTACTTC.

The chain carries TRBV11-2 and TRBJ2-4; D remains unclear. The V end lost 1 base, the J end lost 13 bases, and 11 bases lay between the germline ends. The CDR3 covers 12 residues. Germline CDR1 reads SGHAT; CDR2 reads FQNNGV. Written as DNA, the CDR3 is TGTGCCAGCAGCTTAGGCCTACCTGAGCAGTACTTC. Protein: CASSLGLPEQYF.

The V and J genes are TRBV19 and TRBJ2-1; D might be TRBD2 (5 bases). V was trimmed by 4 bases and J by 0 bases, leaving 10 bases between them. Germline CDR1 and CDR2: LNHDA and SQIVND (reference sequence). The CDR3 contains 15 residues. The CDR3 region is CASSRGEGSYNEQFF. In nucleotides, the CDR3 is TGTGCCAGTAGTAGGGGAGAGGGCTCCTACAATGAGCAGTTCTTC.

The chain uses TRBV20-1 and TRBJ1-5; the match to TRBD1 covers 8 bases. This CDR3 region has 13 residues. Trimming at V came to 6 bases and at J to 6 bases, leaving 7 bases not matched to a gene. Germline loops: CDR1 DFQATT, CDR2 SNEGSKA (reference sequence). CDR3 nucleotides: TGCAGTGCGGGTCAGGGGGCTACTCAGCCCCAGCATTTT. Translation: CSAGQGATQPQHF.

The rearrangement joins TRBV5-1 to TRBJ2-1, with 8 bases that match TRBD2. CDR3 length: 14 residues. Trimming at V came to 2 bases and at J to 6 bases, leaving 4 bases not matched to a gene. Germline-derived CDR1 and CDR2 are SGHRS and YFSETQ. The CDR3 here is CASSFQRGTNEQFF. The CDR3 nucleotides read TGCGCCAGCAGCTTTCAGCGGGGGACCAATGAGCAGTTCTTC. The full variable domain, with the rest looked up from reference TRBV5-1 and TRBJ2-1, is KAGVTQTPRYLIKTRGQQVTLSCSPISGHRSVSWYQQTPGQGLQFLFEYFSETQRNKGNFPGRFSGRQFSNSRSEMNVSTLELGDSALYLCASSFQRGTNEQFFGPGTRLTVL.

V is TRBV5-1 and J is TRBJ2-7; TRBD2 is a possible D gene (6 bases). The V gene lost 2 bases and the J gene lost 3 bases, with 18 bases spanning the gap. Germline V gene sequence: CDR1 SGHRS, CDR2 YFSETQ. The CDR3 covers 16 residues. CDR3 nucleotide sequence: TGCGCCAGCAGCTTTACTCGGGGGTCTTTAAGCTACGAGCAGTACTTC. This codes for CASSFTRGSLSYEQYF.

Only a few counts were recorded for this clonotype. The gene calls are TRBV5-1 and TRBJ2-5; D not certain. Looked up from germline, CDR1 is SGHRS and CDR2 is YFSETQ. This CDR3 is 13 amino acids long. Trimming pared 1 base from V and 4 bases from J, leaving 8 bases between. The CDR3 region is CASSLRELETQYF. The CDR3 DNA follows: TGCGCCAGCAGCTTGCGAGAGTTAGAGACCCAGTACTTC.

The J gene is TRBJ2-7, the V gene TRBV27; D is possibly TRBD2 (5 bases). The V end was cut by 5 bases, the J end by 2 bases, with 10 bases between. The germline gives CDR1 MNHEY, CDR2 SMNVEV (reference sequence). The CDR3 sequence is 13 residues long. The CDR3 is CASSLALAYEQYF. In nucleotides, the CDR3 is TGTGCCAGCAGTCTAGCCCTCGCCTACGAGCAGTACTTC.

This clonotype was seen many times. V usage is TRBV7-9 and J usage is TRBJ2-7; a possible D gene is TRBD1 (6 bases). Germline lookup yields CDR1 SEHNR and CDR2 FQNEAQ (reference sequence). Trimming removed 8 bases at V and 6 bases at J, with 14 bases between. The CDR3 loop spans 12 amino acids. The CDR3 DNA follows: TGTGCCAGCTCAGGGGCCCTCCTCGAGCAGTACTTC. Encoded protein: CASSGALLEQYF.

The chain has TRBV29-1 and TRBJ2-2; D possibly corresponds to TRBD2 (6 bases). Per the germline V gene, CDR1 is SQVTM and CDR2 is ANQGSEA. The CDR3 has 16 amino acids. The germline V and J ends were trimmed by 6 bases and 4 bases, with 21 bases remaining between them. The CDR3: CSVLERLAIGTGELFF. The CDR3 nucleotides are TGCAGCGTCCTCGAGAGGCTAGCGATTGGCACCGGGGAGCTGTTTTTT.

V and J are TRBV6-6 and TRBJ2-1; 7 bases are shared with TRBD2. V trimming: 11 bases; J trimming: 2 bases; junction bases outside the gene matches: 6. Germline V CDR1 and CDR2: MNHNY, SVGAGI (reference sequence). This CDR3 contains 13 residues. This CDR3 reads CAGGVSAYNEQFF. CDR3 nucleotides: TGTGCCGGGGGGGTGTCTGCCTACAATGAGCAGTTCTTC.

The CDR3 loop reads CASSETSELEQYF. CDR3 coding DNA: TGTGCCAGCAGCGAGACTAGCGAACTCGAGCAGTACTTC. J is TRBJ2-7 and V is TRBV6-6, with 8 bases identical to TRBD2. CDR1 and CDR2 from the germline V gene are MNHNY and SVGAGI (reference sequence). The J segment lost 6 bases and the V segment lost 6 bases, leaving 7 bases of the junction unmatched. CDR3 length: 13 amino acids.

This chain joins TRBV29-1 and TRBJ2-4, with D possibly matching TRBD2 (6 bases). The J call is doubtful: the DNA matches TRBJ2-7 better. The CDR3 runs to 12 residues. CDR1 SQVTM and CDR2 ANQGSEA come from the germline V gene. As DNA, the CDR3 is TGCAGCGTTGAAGGGGGGGAACGCGAGCAGTACTTC. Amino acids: CSVEGGEREQYF.

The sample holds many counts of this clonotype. In DNA form, the CDR3 reads TGTGCCAGTACTACGGGATTACAACTCAATGAGCAGTTCTTC. Translation: CASTTGLQLNEQFF. The chain carries TRBV19 and TRBJ2-1, with D tentatively TRBD2 (5 bases). Germline V gene lookup returns CDR1 LNHDA and CDR2 SQIVND (reference sequence). V dropped 7 bases and J dropped 6 bases, with 16 bases sitting between them. This CDR3 has 14 amino acids. Full variable domain (rest looked up from reference TRBV19 and TRBJ2-1): DGGITQSPKYLFRKEGQNVTLSCEQNLNHDAMYWYRQDPGQGLRLIYYSQIVNDFQKGDIAEGYSVSREKKESFPLTVTSAQKNPTAFYLCASTTGLQLNEQFFGPGTRLTVL.

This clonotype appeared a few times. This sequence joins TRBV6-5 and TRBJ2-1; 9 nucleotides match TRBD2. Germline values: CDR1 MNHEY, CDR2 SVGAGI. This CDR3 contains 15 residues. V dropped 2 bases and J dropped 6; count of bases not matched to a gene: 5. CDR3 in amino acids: CASSYAAGGPNEQFF. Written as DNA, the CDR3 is TGTGCCAGCAGTTACGCGGCGGGAGGGCCCAATGAGCAGTTCTTC.